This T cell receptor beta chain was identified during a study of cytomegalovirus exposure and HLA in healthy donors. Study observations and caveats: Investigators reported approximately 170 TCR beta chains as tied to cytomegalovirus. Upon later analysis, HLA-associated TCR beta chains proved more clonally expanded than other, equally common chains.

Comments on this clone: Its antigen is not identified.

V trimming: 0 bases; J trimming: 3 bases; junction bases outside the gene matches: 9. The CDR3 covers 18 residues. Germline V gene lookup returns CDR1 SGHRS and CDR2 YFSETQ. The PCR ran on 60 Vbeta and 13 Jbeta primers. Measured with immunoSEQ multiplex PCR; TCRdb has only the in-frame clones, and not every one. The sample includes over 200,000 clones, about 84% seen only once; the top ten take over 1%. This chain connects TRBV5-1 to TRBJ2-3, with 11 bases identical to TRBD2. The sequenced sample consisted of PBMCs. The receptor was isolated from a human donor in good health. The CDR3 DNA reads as TGCGCCAGCAGCTTGGTGGGTACTAGCGGGAGATCGACAGATACGCAGTATTTT. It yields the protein CASSLVGTSGRSTDTQYF.